A single sample gave rise to the 3 T cell receptor beta chains below, sequenced in a study of blood T cell repertoires in COVID-19. Measured with immunoSEQ multiplex PCR; TCRdb has only the in-frame clones, and not every one. The sample has some 670,000 clones; approximately 90% are singletons. The sequencing sample was made of peripheral blood. These receptors originate from a woman aged 18-29 years with acute or convalescent COVID-19.

This clone was seen only once. The chain uses TRBV6-5 and TRBJ2-7; 8 bases fit TRBD1. The CDR3 sequence is 14 residues long. Germline V CDR1 and CDR2: MNHEY, SVGAGI. Unmatched junction bases numbered 1, after V lost 1 base and J lost 2 bases. The CDR3, as DNA: TGTGCCAGCAGTTACTTACAGGGGGCCTACGAGCAGTACTTC. It specifies CASSYLQGAYEQYF.

The table lists this clone with a few counts. The rearrangement links TRBV27 to TRBJ2-4, with D possibly matching TRBD2 (7 bases). The V end was cut by 1 base, the J end by 4 bases, with 17 bases between. The CDR3 sequence is 17 residues long. Germline CDR1 is MNHEY and CDR2 is SMNVEV (reference sequence). The chain's CDR3 is CASSLLGGGLQKNIQYF. DNA of the CDR3: TGTGCCAGCAGTTTATTAGGCGGGGGCCTCCAAAAAAACATTCAGTACTTC.

This chain joins TRBV19 and TRBJ1-1, with D hard to call. Trimming shortened V by 7 bases and J by 5 bases, and 14 bases separated the two germline ends. CDR3 length equals 13 residues. Germline assignment: CDR1 LNHDA and CDR2 SQIVND (reference sequence). CDR3 DNA: TGTGCCAGTAAAGTCGGTTCAGGTACTGAAGCTTTCTTT. Its translation: CASKVGSGTEAFF.